The sample holds many counts of the clone carrying this T cell receptor (beta chain). This entry belongs to a study of spatial heterogeneity in lung cancer. Time point specified: sample taken at primary tumor resection. Researchers sequenced whole RNA taken from tumor, nontumor lung or frozen PBMC without sorting. The germline V and J ends were trimmed by 0 bases and 6 bases, with 2 bases remaining between them. Germline lookup yields CDR1 MNHEY and CDR2 SVGAGI. The CDR3 length is 12 residues. Via MiXCR, TCRdb re-called the 5' RACE reads, giving one row per CDR3 protein. This sample has about 85,000 distinct CDR3 sequences, with approximately 21% found just once.

The material was PBMCs, obtained at surgery. The receptor was isolated from a male donor with early-stage non-small cell lung cancer. The V gene is TRBV6-5, the J gene TRBJ2-2, with no clear D. The CDR3 loop is CASSYSAGELFF. The CDR3 bases are TGTGCCAGCAGTTACTCAGCCGGGGAGCTGTTTTTT.